This T cell receptor beta chain was profiled in a study of T cells in Graves' hyperthyroidism and ophthalmopathy. The investigators amplified TCR beta CDR3 regions from RNA transcripts. The TCR CDR3 first-round RT-PCR relied on the HTBI primer set. MiXCR, run by TCRdb on the multiplex PCR reads, gives a single entry per CDR3 protein. The data contain under 400,000 distinct CDR3 sequences, around 14% of them singletons. In regard to this clonotype: Antigen: not known.

General study findings and limits: Stable hyperthyroidism and ophthalmopathy were separated using 13 V-J signatures.

This CDR3 is built from 19 residues. Germline V gene data show CDR1 as MDHEN and CDR2 as SYDVKM. The V and J ends lost 4 bases and 2 bases, in that order; junction bases with no gene match: 12. The origin of this receptor is a woman younger than 30 with Graves' hyperthyroidism that later progressed to Graves' ophthalmopathy. The gene calls are TRBV28 and TRBJ2-5; 14 nucleotides agree with TRBD2. Sequenced: blood. CDR3 coding DNA: TGTGCCAGCAGTTATGTAAGACCGGGACTAGCGGGAGAACAAGAGACCCAGTACTTC. Translating gives CASSYVRPGLAGEQETQYF.